This T cell receptor beta chain was sequenced during a study of shared clonotypes between healthy human individuals. Overall study findings and caveats: Several donors had about 5% of their naive CD4 clonotypes in common.

The protocol was immunoSEQ multiplex PCR, while the TCRdb copy is restricted to in-frame clones and leaves out a portion. The table shows some 360,000 clones, with around 67% occurring only once. As to this clone: Its cognate antigen is unknown.

The V segment lost 2 bases and the J segment 4 bases; nucleotides outside the gene matches: 4. Germline V gene lookup returns CDR1 SGHAT and CDR2 FQNNGV. CDR3 size: 14 residues. This TCR was sampled from a man younger than 45 in good health. The rearrangement uses TRBV11-2 and TRBJ2-7; 8 bases are a match to TRBD2. Specimen: memory CD4+ T cells sorted from blood. Specified subset: CD45RA-negative fraction. The CDR3: CASSLIPSGYEQYF. The CDR3 coding sequence is TGTGCCAGCAGCTTAATCCCTAGCGGGTACGAGCAGTACTTC.